The clone carrying this T cell receptor (beta chain) came up a few times. Its target is unknown. The entry originates in a study of early T cells in non-severe SARS-CoV-2 infection. Study context: Chains stayed unpaired after sequencing of bulk RNA from unsorted whole blood.

The TCR library protocol was used to attach unique molecular identifiers. These identifiers were attached to individual cDNA molecules. TCRdb recomputed calls from the 5' RACE reads with MiXCR, one row per CDR3 protein. The repertoire holds about 72,000 distinct CDR3 sequences, with around 9% as singletons. The V end lost 5 bases, the J end lost 2 bases, and 9 bases lay between the germline ends. There are 12 residues in the CDR3. Germline lookup yields CDR1 SQVTM and CDR2 ANQGSEA. Notes on the study in general: Anti-spike CD8 specificities were favored by VDJdb matching, whose results missed private and CD4 specificities.

This chain connects TRBV29-1 to TRBJ1-2; D is perhaps TRBD1 (5 bases). The source is an adult who was a healthcare worker with PCR-confirmed SARS-CoV-2 infection or an uninfected control (not recorded which). Source material: whole blood. The chain's CDR3 is CSVSEGNYGYTF. CDR3 bases: TGCAGCGTTTCTGAGGGGAACTATGGCTACACCTTC. The full variable domain, its missing parts supplied by reference TRBV29-1 and TRBJ1-2, is SAVISQKPSRDICQRGTSLTIQCQVDSQVTMMFWYRQQPGQSLTLIATANQGSEATYESGFVIDKFPISRPNLTFSTLTVSNMSPEDSSIYLCSVSEGNYGYTFGSGTRLTVV.